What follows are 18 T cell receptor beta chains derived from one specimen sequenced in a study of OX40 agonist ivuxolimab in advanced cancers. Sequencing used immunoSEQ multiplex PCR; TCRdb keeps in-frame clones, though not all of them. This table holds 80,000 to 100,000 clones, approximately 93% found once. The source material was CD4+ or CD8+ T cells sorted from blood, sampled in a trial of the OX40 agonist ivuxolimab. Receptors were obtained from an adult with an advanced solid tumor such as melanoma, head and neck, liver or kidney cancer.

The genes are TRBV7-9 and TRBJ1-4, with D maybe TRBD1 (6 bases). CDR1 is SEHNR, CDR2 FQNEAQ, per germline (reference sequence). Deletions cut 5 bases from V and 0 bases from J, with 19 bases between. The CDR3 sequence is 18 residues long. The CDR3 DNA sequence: TGTGCCAGCAGCAAGGGGGGGCGCACTTACTCAACTAATGAAAAACTGTTTTTT. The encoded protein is CASSKGGRTYSTNEKLFF.

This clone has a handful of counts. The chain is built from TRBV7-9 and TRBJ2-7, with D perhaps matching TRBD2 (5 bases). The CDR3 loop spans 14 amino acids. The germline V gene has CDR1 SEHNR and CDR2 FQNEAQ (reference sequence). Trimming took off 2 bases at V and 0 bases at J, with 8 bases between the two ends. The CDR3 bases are TGTGCCAGCAGCTTAAGGGAGAACTCCTACGAGCAGTACTTC. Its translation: CASSLRENSYEQYF.

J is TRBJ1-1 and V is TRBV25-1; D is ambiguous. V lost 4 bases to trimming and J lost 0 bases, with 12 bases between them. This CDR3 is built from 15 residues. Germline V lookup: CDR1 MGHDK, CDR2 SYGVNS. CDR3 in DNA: TGTGCCAGCAGTGCCCTGTGGGGTTTGAACACTGAAGCTTTCTTT. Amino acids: CASSALWGLNTEAFF. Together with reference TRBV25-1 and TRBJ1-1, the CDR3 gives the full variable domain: EADIYQTPRYLVIGTGKKITLECSQTMGHDKMYWYQQDPGMELHLIHYSYGVNSTEKGDLSSESTVSRIRTEHFPLTLESARPSHTSQYLCASSALWGLNTEAFFGQGTRLTVV.

CDR3 in DNA: TGTGCCAGCAGTTACTTATCTGGGGGAGGCTACACCTTC. This gives the protein CASSYLSGGGYTF. The chain employs TRBV6-6 and TRBJ1-2, with D perhaps matching TRBD1 (5 bases). V gave up 1 base and J gave up 8 bases, with 11 bases separating them. The CDR3 totals 13 residues. Germline loops: CDR1 MNHNY, CDR2 SVGAGI (reference sequence).

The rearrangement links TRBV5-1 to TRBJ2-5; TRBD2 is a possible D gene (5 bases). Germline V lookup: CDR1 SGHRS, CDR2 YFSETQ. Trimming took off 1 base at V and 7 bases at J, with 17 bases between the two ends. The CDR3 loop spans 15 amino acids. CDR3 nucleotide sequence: TGCGCCAGCAGCTTGTTGAACACCCGGGCGGGGACCCAGTACTTC. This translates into CASSLLNTRAGTQYF.

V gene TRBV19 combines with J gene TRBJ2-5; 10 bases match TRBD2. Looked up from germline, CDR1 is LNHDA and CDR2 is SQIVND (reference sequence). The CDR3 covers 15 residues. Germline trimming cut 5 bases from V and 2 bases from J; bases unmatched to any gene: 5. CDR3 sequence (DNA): TGTGCCAGTAGTTCAAGGACTAGCGGACAAGAGACCCAGTACTTC. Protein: CASSSRTSGQETQYF.

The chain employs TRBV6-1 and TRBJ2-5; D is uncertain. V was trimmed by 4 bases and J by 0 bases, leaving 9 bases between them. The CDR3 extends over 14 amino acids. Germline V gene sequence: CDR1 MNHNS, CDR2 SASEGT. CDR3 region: CASSVSEYQETQYF. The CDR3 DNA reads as TGTGCCAGCAGTGTAAGCGAGTACCAAGAGACCCAGTACTTC.

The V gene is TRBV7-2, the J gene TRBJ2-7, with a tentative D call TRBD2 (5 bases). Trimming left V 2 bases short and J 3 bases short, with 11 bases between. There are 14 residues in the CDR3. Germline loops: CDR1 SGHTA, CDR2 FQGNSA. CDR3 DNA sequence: TGTGCCAGCAGCTTAAATAGCGCAGACTACGAGCAGTACTTC. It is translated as CASSLNSADYEQYF.

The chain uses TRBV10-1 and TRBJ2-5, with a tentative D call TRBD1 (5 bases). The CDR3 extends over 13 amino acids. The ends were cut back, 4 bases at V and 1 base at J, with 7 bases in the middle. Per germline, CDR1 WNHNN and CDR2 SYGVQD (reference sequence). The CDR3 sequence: CASSVQGQETQYF. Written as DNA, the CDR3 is TGCGCCAGCAGTGTTCAGGGCCAAGAGACCCAGTACTTC.

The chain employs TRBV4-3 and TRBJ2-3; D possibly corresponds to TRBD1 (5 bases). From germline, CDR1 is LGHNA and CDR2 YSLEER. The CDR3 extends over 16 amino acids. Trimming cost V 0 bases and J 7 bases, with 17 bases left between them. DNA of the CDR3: TGCGCCAGCAGCCAAGATGAATCGGTCGCAGGGAATACGCAGTATTTT. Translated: CASSQDESVAGNTQYF.

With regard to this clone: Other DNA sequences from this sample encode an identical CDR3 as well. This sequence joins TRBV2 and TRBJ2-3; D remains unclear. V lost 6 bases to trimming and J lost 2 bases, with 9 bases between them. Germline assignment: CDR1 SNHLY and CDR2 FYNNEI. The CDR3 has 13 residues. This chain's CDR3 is CASSKALTDTQYF. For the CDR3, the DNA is TGTGCCAGCAGCAAGGCTCTCACAGATACGCAGTATTTT.

The CDR3 region has the DNA TGCGCCAGCAGCTCTCAGGGGGCAACTAATGAAAAACTGTTTTTT. This encodes CASSSQGATNEKLFF. This chain joins TRBV5-1 and TRBJ1-4; TRBD1 matches 7 bases. The CDR3 extends over 15 amino acids. The junction had 2 bases not matched to a gene; V was cut back by 3 bases and J by 0 bases. CDR1 and CDR2 (germline): SGHRS, YFSETQ.

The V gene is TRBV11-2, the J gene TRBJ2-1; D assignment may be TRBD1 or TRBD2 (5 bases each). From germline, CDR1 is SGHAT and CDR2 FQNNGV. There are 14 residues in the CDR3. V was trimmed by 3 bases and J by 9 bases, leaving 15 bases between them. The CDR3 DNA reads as TGTGCCAGCAGCTTGGCCGCTCGGGGCGCTGAGCAGTTCTTC. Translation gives CASSLAARGAEQFF.

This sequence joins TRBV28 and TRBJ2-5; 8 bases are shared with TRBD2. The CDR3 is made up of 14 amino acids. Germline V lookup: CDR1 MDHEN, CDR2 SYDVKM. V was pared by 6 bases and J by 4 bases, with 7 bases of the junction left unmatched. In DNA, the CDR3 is TGTGCCAGCAGGCCTGGACTAGCTAGAGAGACCCAGTACTTC. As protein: CASRPGLARETQYF.

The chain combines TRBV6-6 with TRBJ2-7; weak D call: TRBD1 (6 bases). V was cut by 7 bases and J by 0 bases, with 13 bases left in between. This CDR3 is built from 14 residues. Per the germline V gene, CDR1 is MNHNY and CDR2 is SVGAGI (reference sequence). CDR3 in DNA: TGTGCCAGCAACCCACAGGGACCCTCCTACGAGCAGTACTTC. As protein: CASNPQGPSYEQYF.

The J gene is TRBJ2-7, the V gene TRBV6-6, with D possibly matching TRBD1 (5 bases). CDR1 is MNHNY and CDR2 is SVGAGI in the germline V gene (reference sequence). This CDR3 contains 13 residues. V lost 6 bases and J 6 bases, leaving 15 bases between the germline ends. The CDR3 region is CASSWGRGGEQYF. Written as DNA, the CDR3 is TGTGCCAGCAGCTGGGGTAGGGGTGGCGAGCAGTACTTC.

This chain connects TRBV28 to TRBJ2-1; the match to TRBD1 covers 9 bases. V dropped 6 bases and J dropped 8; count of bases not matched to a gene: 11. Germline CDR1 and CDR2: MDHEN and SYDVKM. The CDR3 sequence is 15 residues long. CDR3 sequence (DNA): TGTGCCAGCAGATCACAGGGGGCTTCAGGAGATGAGCAGTTCTTC. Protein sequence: CASRSQGASGDEQFF. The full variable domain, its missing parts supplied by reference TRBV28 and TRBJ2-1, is DVKVTQSSRYLVKRTGEKVFLECVQDMDHENMFWYRQDPGLGLRLIYFSYDVKMKEKGDIPEGYSVSREKKERFSLILESASTNQTSMYLCASRSQGASGDEQFFGPGTRLTVL.

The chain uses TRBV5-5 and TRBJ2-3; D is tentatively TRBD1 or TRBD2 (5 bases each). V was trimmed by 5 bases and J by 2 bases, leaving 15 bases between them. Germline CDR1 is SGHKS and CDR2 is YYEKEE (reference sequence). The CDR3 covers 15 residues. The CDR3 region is CASSLWDRDTDTQYF. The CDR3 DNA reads TGTGCCAGCAGTTTGTGGGACCGCGACACAGATACGCAGTATTTT. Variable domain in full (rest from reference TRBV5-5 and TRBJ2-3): DAGVTQSPTHLIKTRGQQVTLRCSPISGHKSVSWYQQVLGQGPQFIFQYYEKEERGRGNFPDRFSARQFPNYSSELNVNALLLGDSALYLCASSLWDRDTDTQYFGPGTRLTVL.